A single sample is the source of the 31 T cell receptor beta chains below, sequenced in a study of shared clonotypes between healthy human individuals. Sequencing used immunoSEQ multiplex PCR; TCRdb keeps in-frame clones, though not all of them. Of 300,000 to 400,000 clones detected, around two thirds appear once; the ten largest clones hold approximately 10%. The sequenced sample was memory CD4+ T cells sorted from blood. Regarding subset: CD45RA-negative fraction. Receptors were obtained from a man aged 25 to 40 in good health.

The J gene is TRBJ2-1, the V gene TRBV5-1, with 8 bases that match TRBD2. V gave up 4 bases and J gave up 9 bases; unmatched junction bases: 9. Germline-derived CDR1 and CDR2 are SGHRS and YFSETQ. The length of the CDR3 is 14 residues. The DNA for the CDR3 is TGCGCCAGCAGCCTGACTAGCGCAAAGGGTGAGCAGTTCTTC. Translation gives CASSLTSAKGEQFF.

The chain uses TRBV10-3 and TRBJ2-5, with 9 bases lining up with TRBD1. CDR1 and CDR2 from the germline V gene are ENHRY and SYGVKD. The CDR3 length is 15 residues. V lost 2 bases and J lost 5; bases outside the gene matches: 6. CDR3 loop: CAISEPNRGQETQYF. CDR3 sequence (DNA): TGTGCCATCAGTGAGCCGAACAGGGGGCAGGAGACCCAGTACTTC.

The V gene is TRBV5-1, the J gene TRBJ2-6, with D hard to call. This CDR3 has 16 amino acids. V was shortened by 2 bases and J by 0 bases, with 9 bases between the two germline ends. CDR1 is SGHRS and CDR2 is YFSETQ in the germline V gene. The CDR3: CASSFWQLSGANVLTF. The CDR3 coding sequence is TGCGCCAGCAGCTTTTGGCAGCTCTCTGGGGCCAACGTCCTGACTTTC.

The genes are TRBV30 and TRBJ1-1; a possible D gene is TRBD1 (6 bases). With 3 bases removed from V and 8 bases from J, the gap between germline ends came to 13 bases. This CDR3 is 12 amino acids long. Germline V lookup: CDR1 GTSNPN, CDR2 SVGIG (reference sequence). In DNA, the CDR3 is TGTGCCTGGAGGCAATCAGGGGTAGAAGCTTTCTTT. Protein: CAWRQSGVEAFF.

The rearrangement joins TRBV7-9 to TRBJ2-2; 12 positions agree with TRBD1. CDR1 is SEHNR, CDR2 FQNEAQ, per germline (reference sequence). This CDR3 contains 17 residues. The V gene end was trimmed by 1 base and the J gene end by 6 bases; junction bases not matched to a gene: 6. The CDR3 DNA sequence: TGTGCCAGCAGCTTAGACGGGACAGGGGGCAAGGCCGGGGAGCTGTTTTTT. Translated, it gives CASSLDGTGGKAGELFF. Together with reference TRBV7-9 and TRBJ2-2, the CDR3 gives the full variable domain: DTGVSQNPRHKITKRGQNVTFRCDPISEHNRLYWYRQTLGQGPEFLTYFQNEAQLEKSRLLSDRFSAERPKGSFSTLEIQRTEQGDSAMYLCASSLDGTGGKAGELFFGEGSRLTVL.

This sequence joins TRBV15 and TRBJ1-4; TRBD1 matches 7 bases. CDR3 length equals 15 residues. Germline V lookup: CDR1 LNHNV, CDR2 YYDKDF (reference sequence). The V segment lost 5 bases and the J segment 8 bases; nucleotides outside the gene matches: 11. In nucleotides, the CDR3 is TGTGCCACCAGCCGGCTGACAGGGACGGGAGAAAAACTGTTTTTT. Translating it yields CATSRLTGTGEKLFF.

The CDR3 region is CASSLVLGSNTEAFF. The CDR3 DNA sequence: TGTGCCAGCAGTTTAGTCCTGGGGTCGAACACTGAAGCTTTCTTT. The V call is TRBV27, the J call TRBJ1-1, with no clear D. The V and J ends lost 2 bases and 1 base respectively, with 11 bases between them. Germline CDR1 and CDR2: MNHEY and SMNVEV (reference sequence). The CDR3 length is 15 residues.

The chain couples TRBV15 to TRBJ1-5; D perhaps matches TRBD1 (5 bases). Between the trimmed V and J ends, which lost 0 bases and 0 bases, there was a span of 21 bases. This CDR3 spans 20 amino acids. Germline CDR1 LNHNV, CDR2 YYDKDF (reference sequence). The chain's CDR3 is CATSRDIWKGQADSNQPQHF. The CDR3 nucleotides are TGTGCCACCAGCAGAGATATTTGGAAGGGGCAAGCCGATAGCAATCAGCCCCAGCATTTT. Full variable domain (outside the CDR3, taken from reference TRBV15 and TRBJ1-5): DAMVIQNPRYQVTQFGKPVTLSCSQTLNHNVMYWYQQKSSQAPKLLFHYYDKDFNNEADTPDNFQSRRPNTSFCFLDIRSPGLGDTAMYLCATSRDIWKGQADSNQPQHFGDGTRLSIL.

The rearrangement uses TRBV6-5 and TRBJ2-5; the match to TRBD2 covers 9 bases. This CDR3 is 14 amino acids long. After removal of 3 bases from V and 5 bases from J, the junction contained 4 bases not matched to a gene. CDR1 is MNHEY and CDR2 is SVGAGI in the germline V gene. The CDR3 reads CASSYVAGAETQYF. CDR3 DNA sequence: TGTGCCAGCAGTTATGTAGCGGGGGCGGAGACCCAGTACTTC.

The V gene is TRBV5-4, the J gene TRBJ1-2; D not resolved. Germline V gene data show CDR1 as SGHNT and CDR2 as YYREEE (reference sequence). The V and J ends lost 5 bases and 6 bases respectively, with 14 bases between them. CDR3 size: 13 residues. Here the CDR3 reads CASRRQATDGYTF. The CDR3 bases are TGTGCCAGCAGGCGGCAGGCGACGGATGGCTACACCTTC.

The chain couples TRBV5-1 to TRBJ2-7, with 15 bases that match TRBD2. Per germline, CDR1 SGHRS and CDR2 YFSETQ. The V gene end was trimmed by 4 bases and the J gene end by 3 bases; junction bases not matched to a gene: 11. The CDR3 is 18 amino acids. In DNA, the CDR3 is TGCGCCAGCAGCCCAGGACTAGCGGGAGGGGTTAAGAGCTACGAGCAGTACTTC. The encoded protein is CASSPGLAGGVKSYEQYF.

This clone was recorded a few times. J is TRBJ2-2 and V is TRBV7-7; D call uncertain. Trimming left V 5 bases short and J 5 bases short, with 9 bases between. Germline lookup yields CDR1 SSHAT and CDR2 FNYEAQ (reference sequence). The CDR3 is made up of 13 amino acids. Here the CDR3 reads CASSPSLTGELFF. The CDR3 DNA sequence: TGTGCCAGCAGCCCATCATTGACCGGGGAGCTGTTTTTT. Full variable domain (outside the CDR3, taken from reference TRBV7-7 and TRBJ2-2): GAGVSQSPRYKVTKRGQDVTLRCDPISSHATLYWYQQALGQGPEFLTYFNYEAQPDKSGLPSDRFSAERPEGSISTLTIQRTEQRDSAMYRCASSPSLTGELFFGEGSRLTVL.

V gene TRBV19 combines with J gene TRBJ2-3; 7 positions agree with TRBD2. Trimming cost V 5 bases and J 10 bases; bases outside gene matches: 9. Germline lookup yields CDR1 LNHDA and CDR2 SQIVND (reference sequence). CDR3 size: 13 residues. CDR3 DNA: TGTGCCAGTAGTGTATCCGGACTAGAGGCGCAGTATTTT. Protein sequence: CASSVSGLEAQYF.

J is TRBJ2-5 and V is TRBV5-8; no definite D call. The V gene lost 0 bases and the J gene lost 5 bases, with 11 bases spanning the gap. The CDR3 runs to 14 residues. Germline V gene data show CDR1 as SGHTS and CDR2 as YDEGEE. CDR3 in DNA: TGTGCCAGCAGCTTGGACCTACCCGTGGAGACCCAGTACTTC. This gives the protein CASSLDLPVETQYF.

V and J are TRBV27 and TRBJ1-2; TRBD1 agrees at 9 bases. The junction had 11 bases not matched to a gene; V was cut back by 4 bases and J by 5 bases. There are 16 residues in the CDR3. CDR1 is MNHEY and CDR2 is SMNVEV in the germline V gene (reference sequence). The CDR3 reads CASSSPYPGQGYGYTF. The CDR3 region has the DNA TGTGCCAGCAGTTCTCCCTACCCGGGACAGGGTTATGGCTACACCTTC.

CDR3 loop: CASSPPGGGHYEQYF. The CDR3 DNA reads TGTGCCAGCAGCCCCCCGGGGGGAGGTCACTACGAGCAGTACTTC. The chain joins TRBV5-4 to TRBJ2-7; 7 bases are a match to TRBD2. J gave up 3 bases and V 4 bases, and 10 bases lay outside the gene matches. The CDR3 has 15 amino acids. Germline V gene sequence: CDR1 SGHNT, CDR2 YYREEE (reference sequence).

The rearrangement links TRBV5-6 to TRBJ2-2; D is uncertain. The V end was cut by 7 bases, the J end by 3 bases, with 13 bases between. Germline CDR1 and CDR2: SGHDT and YYEEEE. CDR3 length: 14 residues. CDR3 nucleotides: TGTGCCAGCGGCGACTTCTATTACACCGGGGAGCTGTTTTTT. Translation gives CASGDFYYTGELFF.

The genes are TRBV29-1 and TRBJ1-2; tentatively, D is TRBD1 (5 bases). Germline V gene lookup returns CDR1 SQVTM and CDR2 ANQGSEA. The CDR3 extends over 13 amino acids. V was cut by 5 bases and J by 2 bases, with 12 bases left in between. CDR3 sequence (DNA): TGCAGCGTTACGGGGGAGCACAACTATGGCTACACCTTC. It translates to CSVTGEHNYGYTF.

The genes are TRBV2 and TRBJ2-7, with 8 bases identical to TRBD1. J gave up 6 bases and V 3 bases, and 7 bases lay outside the gene matches. The CDR3 covers 14 residues. From germline, CDR1 is SNHLY and CDR2 FYNNEI. The CDR3: CASSDYQGASEQYF. The CDR3 bases are TGTGCCAGCAGTGATTATCAGGGGGCGAGCGAGCAGTACTTC.

The chain combines TRBV6-1 with TRBJ2-3, with D unclear. This CDR3 region has 15 residues. Germline V gives CDR1 MNHNS, CDR2 SASEGT. V was trimmed by 2 bases and J by 0 bases, leaving 9 bases between them. The CDR3 region has the DNA TGTGCCAGCAGTGAACTTGTTACTAGCACAGATACGCAGTATTTT. Its translation is CASSELVTSTDTQYF.

In the case of this clone: Compared with germline, one end of the junction differs, possibly owing to a read error. V usage is TRBV7-7 and J usage is TRBJ2-3; D possibly corresponds to TRBD2 (5 bases). The CDR3 has 13 residues. Germline V gene data show CDR1 as SSHAT and CDR2 as FNYEAQ (reference sequence). The CDR3 DNA sequence: TGTGCTAGCAGCCAGGACTTCACAGATACGCAGTATTTT. It yields the protein CASSQDFTDTQYF.

The J gene is TRBJ1-1, the V gene TRBV5-6; D ambiguous. The V and J ends lost 3 bases and 0 bases respectively, with 18 bases between them. The CDR3 covers 17 residues. Germline CDR1 SGHDT, CDR2 YYEEEE. This CDR3 is CASSSPGWARMNTEAFF. CDR3 DNA: TGTGCCAGCAGCTCGCCCGGGTGGGCGAGAATGAACACTGAAGCTTTCTTT.

The chain carries TRBV30 and TRBJ2-7; D ambiguous. CDR1 and CDR2 (germline): GTSNPN, SVGIG (reference sequence). The CDR3 consists of 12 residues. Trimming cost V 1 base and J 1 base, with 5 bases left between them. The CDR3 here is CAWSEASYEQYF. Written as DNA, the CDR3 is TGTGCCTGGAGTGAGGCATCCTACGAGCAGTACTTC.

This clone was counted between two and nine times. The CDR3 coding sequence is TGCGCCAGCAGCCAAGAGACAGCCTATGGCTACACCTTC. It is translated as CASSQETAYGYTF. This chain uses TRBV4-3 with TRBJ1-2, with D tentatively TRBD1 (5 bases). Germline loops: CDR1 LGHNA, CDR2 YSLEER. CDR3 size: 13 residues. Trimming cost V 0 bases and J 4 bases, with 6 bases left between them.

The genes are TRBV28 and TRBJ1-2; D might be TRBD1 (5 bases). The germline CDR1 and CDR2 sequences are MDHEN and SYDVKM. The CDR3 sequence is 15 residues long. The V and J ends lost 5 bases and 6 bases respectively, with 19 bases between them. CDR3 DNA sequence: TGTGCCAGCAGTCGAAGGTCGGGACCAGTTGATGGCTACACCTTC. The encoded protein is CASSRRSGPVDGYTF.

The V call is TRBV5-1, the J call TRBJ2-2, with 12 bases identical to TRBD2. Germline V gene data show CDR1 as SGHRS and CDR2 as YFSETQ. Trimming took 0 bases from V and 1 from J; bases not matched to a gene: 7. The CDR3 runs 19 residues. The CDR3: CASSLARLAGAKNTGELFF. In DNA form, the CDR3 reads TGCGCCAGCAGCTTGGCTAGACTAGCGGGAGCTAAGAACACCGGGGAGCTGTTTTTT. The variable domain in full, completed from reference TRBV5-1 and TRBJ2-2, reads KAGVTQTPRYLIKTRGQQVTLSCSPISGHRSVSWYQQTPGQGLQFLFEYFSETQRNKGNFPGRFSGRQFSNSRSEMNVSTLELGDSALYLCASSLARLAGAKNTGELFFGEGSRLTVL.

The chain employs TRBV28 and TRBJ2-7, with a weak D call TRBD1 (6 bases). The CDR3 is made up of 14 amino acids. Trimming removed 3 bases at V and 3 bases at J, with 12 bases between. The germline CDR1 and CDR2 sequences are MDHEN and SYDVKM. In nucleotides, the CDR3 is TGTGCCAGCAGTTTTCAAGGGGGAAGCTACGAGCAGTACTTC. Encoded protein: CASSFQGGSYEQYF.

This clone has at least ten counts. The rearrangement joins TRBV4-1 to TRBJ1-3; D gene unclear. Germline loops: CDR1 MGHRA, CDR2 YSYEKL. This CDR3 has 16 residues. V shed 6 bases and J shed 0 bases, with 15 bases lying between them. The CDR3 DNA follows: TGCGCCAGCAGATATACCGAACATTTCTCTGGAAACACCATATATTTT. This sequence encodes CASRYTEHFSGNTIYF.

This sequence joins TRBV6-1 and TRBJ2-2; 9 bases line up with TRBD1. Germline CDR1 and CDR2: MNHNS and SASEGT. V lost 7 bases, J lost 4 bases, and 4 bases stayed unmatched. There are 14 residues in the CDR3. The CDR3 loop is CASKGTGFTGELFF. The CDR3 DNA reads TGTGCCAGCAAGGGGACAGGGTTCACCGGGGAGCTGTTTTTT.

This clone occurred a few times. This chain connects TRBV5-1 to TRBJ2-3; the D gene is possibly TRBD2 (6 bases). Trimming removed 0 bases at V and 2 bases at J, with 13 bases between. The CDR3 is made up of 16 amino acids. Germline V CDR1 and CDR2: SGHRS, YFSETQ. As DNA, the CDR3 is TGCGCCAGCAGCTTGGAAGGAGGGAGACCCACAGATACGCAGTATTTT. This translates into CASSLEGGRPTDTQYF.

The V gene is TRBV10-3, the J gene TRBJ1-5; D is uncertain. The CDR3 totals 15 residues. V was shortened by 0 bases and J by 5 bases, with 11 bases between the two germline ends. The germline V gene has CDR1 ENHRY and CDR2 SYGVKD. In DNA form, the CDR3 reads TGTGCCATCAGTGAGTCGATCGTTCTTGATCAGCCCCAGCATTTT. Its protein product is CAISESIVLDQPQHF.